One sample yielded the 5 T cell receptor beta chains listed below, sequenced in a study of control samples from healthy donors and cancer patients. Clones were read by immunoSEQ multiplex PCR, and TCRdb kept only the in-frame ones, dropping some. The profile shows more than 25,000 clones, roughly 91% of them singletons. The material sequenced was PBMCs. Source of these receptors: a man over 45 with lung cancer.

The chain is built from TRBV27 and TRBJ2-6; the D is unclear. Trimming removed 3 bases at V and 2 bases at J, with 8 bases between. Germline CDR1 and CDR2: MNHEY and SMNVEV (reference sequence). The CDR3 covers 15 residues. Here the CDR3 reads CASSFLGTGANVLTF. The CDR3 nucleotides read TGTGCCAGCAGTTTTCTGGGGACTGGGGCCAACGTCCTGACTTTC.

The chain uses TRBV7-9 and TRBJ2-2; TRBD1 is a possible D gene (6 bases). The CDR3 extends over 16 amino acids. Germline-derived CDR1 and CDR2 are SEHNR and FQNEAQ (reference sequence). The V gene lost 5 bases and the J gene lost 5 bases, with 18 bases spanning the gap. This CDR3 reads CASSPRSRGRTGELFF. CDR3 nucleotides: TGTGCCAGCAGCCCAAGGTCCAGGGGAAGGACCGGGGAGCTGTTTTTT.

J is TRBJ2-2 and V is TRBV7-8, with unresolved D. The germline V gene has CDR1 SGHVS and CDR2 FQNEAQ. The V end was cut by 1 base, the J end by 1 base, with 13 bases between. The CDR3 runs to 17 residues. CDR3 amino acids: CASSLGVTSQNTGELFF. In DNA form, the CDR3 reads TGTGCCAGCAGCTTAGGAGTGACTTCTCAGAACACCGGGGAGCTGTTTTTT.

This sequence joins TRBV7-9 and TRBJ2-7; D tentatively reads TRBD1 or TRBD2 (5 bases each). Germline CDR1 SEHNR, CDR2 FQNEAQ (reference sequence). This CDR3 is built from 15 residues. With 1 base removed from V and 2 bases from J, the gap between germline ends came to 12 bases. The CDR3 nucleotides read TGTGCCAGCAGCTTAGGTCGGCAGGGAGCCTACGAGCAGTACTTC. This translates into CASSLGRQGAYEQYF.

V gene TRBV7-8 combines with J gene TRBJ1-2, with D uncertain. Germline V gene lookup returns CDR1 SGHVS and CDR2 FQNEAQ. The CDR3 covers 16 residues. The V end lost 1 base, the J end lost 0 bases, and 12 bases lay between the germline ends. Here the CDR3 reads CASSLGSVGTNYGYTF. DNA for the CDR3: TGTGCCAGCAGCTTAGGGTCGGTCGGCACTAACTATGGCTACACCTTC.